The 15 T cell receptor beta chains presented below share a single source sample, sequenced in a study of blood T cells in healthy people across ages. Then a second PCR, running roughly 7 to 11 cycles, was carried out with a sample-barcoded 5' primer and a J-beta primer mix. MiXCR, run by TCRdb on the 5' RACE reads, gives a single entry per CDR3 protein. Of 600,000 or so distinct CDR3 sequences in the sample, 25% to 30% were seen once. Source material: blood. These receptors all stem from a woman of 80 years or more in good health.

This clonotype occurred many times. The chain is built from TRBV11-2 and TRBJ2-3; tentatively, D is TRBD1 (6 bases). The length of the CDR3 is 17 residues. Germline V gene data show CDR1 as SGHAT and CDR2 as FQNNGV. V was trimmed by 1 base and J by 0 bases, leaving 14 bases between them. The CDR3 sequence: CASSLGAQGLSTDTQYF. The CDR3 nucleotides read TGTGCCAGCAGCTTAGGGGCCCAGGGGTTAAGCACAGATACGCAGTATTTT.

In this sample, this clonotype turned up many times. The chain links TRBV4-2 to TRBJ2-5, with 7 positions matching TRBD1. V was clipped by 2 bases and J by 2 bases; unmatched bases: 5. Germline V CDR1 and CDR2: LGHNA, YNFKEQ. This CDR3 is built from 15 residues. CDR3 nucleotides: TGTGCCAGCAGCCAAAATGTCAGGGGGCAAGAGACCCAGTACTTC. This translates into CASSQNVRGQETQYF.

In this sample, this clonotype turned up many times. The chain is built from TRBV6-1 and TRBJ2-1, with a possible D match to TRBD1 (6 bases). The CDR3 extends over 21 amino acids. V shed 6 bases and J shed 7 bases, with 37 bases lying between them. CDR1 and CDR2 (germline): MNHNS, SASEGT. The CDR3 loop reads CASRLNHTGTSRRGQGNEQFF. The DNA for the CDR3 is TGTGCCAGCAGACTCAACCACACCGGGACAAGTCGCCGCGGTCAGGGTAATGAGCAGTTCTTC.

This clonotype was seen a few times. The CDR3 nucleotides are TGTGCCAGCAGTGAAGCGCTTGGGGGGGGAAGAAACACCATATATTTT. This gives the protein CASSEALGGGRNTIYF. The rearrangement links TRBV2 to TRBJ1-3, with D possibly matching TRBD1 (5 bases). CDR1 is SNHLY, CDR2 FYNNEI, per germline. The CDR3 spans 16 residues. Deletions cut 0 bases from V and 5 bases from J, with 14 bases between.

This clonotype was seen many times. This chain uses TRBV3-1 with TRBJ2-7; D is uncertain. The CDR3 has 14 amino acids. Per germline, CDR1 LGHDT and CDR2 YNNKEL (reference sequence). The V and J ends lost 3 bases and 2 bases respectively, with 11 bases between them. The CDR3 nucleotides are TGTGCCAGCAGCCAGGGTTCGGGCACCTACGAGCAGTACTTC. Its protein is CASSQGSGTYEQYF.

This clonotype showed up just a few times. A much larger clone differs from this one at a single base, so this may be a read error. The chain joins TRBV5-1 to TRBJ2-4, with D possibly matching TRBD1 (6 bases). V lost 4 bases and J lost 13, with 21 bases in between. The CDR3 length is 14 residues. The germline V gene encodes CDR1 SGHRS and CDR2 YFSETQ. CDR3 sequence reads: CASSAGQSNNEQYF. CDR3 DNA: TGCGCCAGCAGCGCAGGACAGAGTAACAATGAGCAGTACTTC.

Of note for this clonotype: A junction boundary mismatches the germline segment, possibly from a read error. The CDR3 is CASGLRDSNEQYF. In DNA form, the CDR3 reads TGTGCCAGCGGCTTACGGGACAGTAACGAGCAGTACTTC. The genes are TRBV7-6 and TRBJ2-7; 7 bases line up with TRBD1. CDR3 length equals 13 residues. Per germline, CDR1 SGHVS and CDR2 FNYEAQ.

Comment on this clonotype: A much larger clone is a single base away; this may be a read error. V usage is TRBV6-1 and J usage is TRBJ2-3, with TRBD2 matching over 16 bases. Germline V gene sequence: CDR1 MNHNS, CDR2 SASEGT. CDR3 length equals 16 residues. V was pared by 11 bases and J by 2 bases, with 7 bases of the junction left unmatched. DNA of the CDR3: TGTGCCGGCACCGGGACTAGCGGGGGGGCCACAGATACGCAGTATTTT. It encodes CAGTGTSGGATDTQYF.

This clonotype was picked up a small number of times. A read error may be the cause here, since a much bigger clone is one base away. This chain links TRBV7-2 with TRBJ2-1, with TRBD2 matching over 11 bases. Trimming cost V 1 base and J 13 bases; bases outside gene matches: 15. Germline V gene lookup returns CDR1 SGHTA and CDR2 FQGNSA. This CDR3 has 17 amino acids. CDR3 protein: CASSLGVSGGARETQFF. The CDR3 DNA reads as TGTGCCAGCAGCTTAGGGGTTAGCGGGGGGGCCAGGGAGACCCAGTTCTTC.

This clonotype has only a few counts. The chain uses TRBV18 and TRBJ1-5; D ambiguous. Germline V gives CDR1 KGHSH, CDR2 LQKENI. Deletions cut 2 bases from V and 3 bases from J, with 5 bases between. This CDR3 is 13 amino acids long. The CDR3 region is CASSPGFNQPQHF. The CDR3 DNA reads TGTGCCAGCTCACCAGGTTTCAATCAGCCCCAGCATTTT.

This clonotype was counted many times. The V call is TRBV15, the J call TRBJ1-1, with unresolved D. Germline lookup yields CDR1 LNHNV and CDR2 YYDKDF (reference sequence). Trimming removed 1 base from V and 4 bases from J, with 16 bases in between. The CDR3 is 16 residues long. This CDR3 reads CATSRVGQPSSTEAFF. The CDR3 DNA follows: TGTGCCACCAGCAGAGTCGGGCAGCCCTCGAGCACTGAAGCTTTCTTT.

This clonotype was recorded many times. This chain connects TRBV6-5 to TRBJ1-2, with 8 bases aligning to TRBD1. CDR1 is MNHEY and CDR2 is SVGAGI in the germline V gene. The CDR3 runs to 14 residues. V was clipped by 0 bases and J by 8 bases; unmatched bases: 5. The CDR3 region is CASSYSTGVGGYTF. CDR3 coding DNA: TGTGCCAGCAGTTACTCGACAGGGGTTGGGGGCTACACCTTC.

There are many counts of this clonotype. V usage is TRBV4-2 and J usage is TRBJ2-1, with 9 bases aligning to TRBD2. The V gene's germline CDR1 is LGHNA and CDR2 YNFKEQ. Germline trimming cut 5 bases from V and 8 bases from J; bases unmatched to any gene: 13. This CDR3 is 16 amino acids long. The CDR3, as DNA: TGTGCCAGCAGCACATCCCCGGCTAGCGGGGTAGATGAGCAGTTCTTC. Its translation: CASSTSPASGVDEQFF.

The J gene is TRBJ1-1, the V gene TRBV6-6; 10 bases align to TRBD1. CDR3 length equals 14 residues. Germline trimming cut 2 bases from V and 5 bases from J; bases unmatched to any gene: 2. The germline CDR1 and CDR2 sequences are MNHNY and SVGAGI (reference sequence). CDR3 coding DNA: TGTGCCAGCAGTTACGCGGACAGGGGGACTGAAGCTTTCTTT. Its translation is CASSYADRGTEAFF.

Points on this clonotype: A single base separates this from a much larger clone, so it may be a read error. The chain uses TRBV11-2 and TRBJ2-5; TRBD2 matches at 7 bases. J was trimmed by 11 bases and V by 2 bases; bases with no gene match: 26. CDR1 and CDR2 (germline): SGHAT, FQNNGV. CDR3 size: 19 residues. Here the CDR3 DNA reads TGTGCCAGCAGCTTAAACTTTGGCCAGCGGGGAGCCCTGGGCAATGAGCAGTACTTC. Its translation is CASSLNFGQRGALGNEQYF.